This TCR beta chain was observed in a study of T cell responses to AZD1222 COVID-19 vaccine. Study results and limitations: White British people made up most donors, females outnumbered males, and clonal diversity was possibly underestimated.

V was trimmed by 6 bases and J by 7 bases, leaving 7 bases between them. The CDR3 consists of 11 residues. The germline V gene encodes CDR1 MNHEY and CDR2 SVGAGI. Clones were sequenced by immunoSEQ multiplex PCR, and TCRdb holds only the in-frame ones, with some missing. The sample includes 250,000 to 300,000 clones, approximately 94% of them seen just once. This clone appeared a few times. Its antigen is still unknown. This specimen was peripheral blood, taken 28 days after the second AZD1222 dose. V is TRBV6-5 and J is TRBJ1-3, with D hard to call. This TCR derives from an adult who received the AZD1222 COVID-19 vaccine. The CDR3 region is CASRGMNTIYF. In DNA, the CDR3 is TGTGCCAGCAGAGGCATGAACACCATATATTTT.